Below, one T cell receptor beta chain is given with its context. Using immunoSEQ multiplex PCR, the repertoire was profiled, and TCRdb retains in-frame clones only, with some absent. The sample holds about 180,000 clones, about 90% seen once. The V end was cut by 5 bases, the J end by 1 base, with 15 bases between. Per the germline V gene, CDR1 is MNHEY and CDR2 is SVGEGT. The CDR3 has 16 amino acids. This record belongs to a study of blood T cell repertoires in COVID-19. The sample comprised PBMCs or T cells enriched from blood (not recorded which). This chain joins TRBV6-2 or TRBV6-3 and TRBJ2-4; D remains unclear. This TCR came from a human donor with acute COVID-19. The donor label of this sample is uncertain. The CDR3 nucleotides read TGTGCCAGCAGTGGAGCCCATCGGTTGGCCAAAAACATTCAGTACTTC. As protein: CASSGAHRLAKNIQYF.